The subject of this entry is one T cell receptor (beta chain). What antigen it recognizes has not been identified. Base qualities are not at hand, and no much larger clone is one base apart. These data come from a study of cytomegalovirus exposure and HLA in healthy donors (dated by TCRdb to about 2017). Study-wide context: According to an earlier analysis of a few hundred of the donors, some 170 million T cells yielded roughly 100 million unique TCR beta sequences and approximately 280 Gb of sequence data. The study was designed to test whether signatures of past pathogen exposure could be identified by cataloging public T cell receptors. Around 320 gigabases of sequencing data and 70 million to 85 million unique TCR sequences were included in an early release covering about 700 HLA-typed donors. A later analysis re-analyzed previously published TCR beta repertoires from 600 to 850 donors and added high-resolution HLA genotyping to study TCR occurrence patterns. Every discovery cohort repertoire had been produced on one sequencing platform. Using immunosequencing, the study profiled T cell repertoires from 666 subjects and related those repertoires to cytomegalovirus serostatus. Among around 400 genotyped donors of the cohort, an average of approximately 240,000 unique TCR beta nucleotide sequences was sequenced per donor, of which approximately 18% were non-productive. Rather than drawing on any new phenotypic data, the later analysis identified candidate immune exposures from TCR beta sequences and the way those sequences occurred across donors. A separate validation cohort of 100 to 150 different subjects was used in addition to the approximately 700-subject first cohort. The number of donors typed differed by locus, with 629-630 for A, B, C, DRB1 and DQB1, around 560 for DQA1, 600 to 610 for DPA1, and some 440 for DPB1. Donor age, sex, ethnicity and CMV serostatus were compiled alongside the repertoire data. To predict cytomegalovirus infection status, the study combined high-throughput TCR immunosequencing, statistical association of individual TCRs with disease status, and machine learning. A later genetic analysis used genome-wide SNP genotypes for 398 of the 666 donors, treating that subset as a discovery cohort. Both class I and class II loci were covered by HLA typing, at four-digit resolution. Among the roughly 400 genotyped donors, about 83% belonged to the genetic ancestry cluster associated with self-reported Caucasian donors. Because of strong linkage in the cohort, five DR-DQ haplotypes were treated as single units for association and clustering. To decide whether each TCR beta V gene segment behaved as functional or pseudogenic, an earlier analysis of nearly 600 of the donors relied on high-throughput TCR beta sequencing. Study-level results and caveats: Most TCR sequences were observed very rarely across donors, whereas some public TCRs were present in many individuals. Assigning TCR associations to individual alleles was difficult when HLA alleles, especially DR and DQ, strongly co-occurred. Over 15 rarely observed V segments, including chromosome 9 orphons, were excluded from the earlier analysis of several hundred of the donors because counts were too low. In an earlier analysis of 587 of the donors, most TCR beta V segments appeared in productive rearrangements about 87% or about 30% of the time, broadly matching IMGT annotations. The cohort was sequenced for TCR beta chains only, and without alpha or paired-chain data the features that could be detected were limited. Some IMGT-functional V segments, including TRBV6-2 and TRBV6-3, could not be distinguished by the 87-base-pair reads and were therefore excluded. According to a later analysis, parvovirus B19, influenza, CMV and Epstein-Barr virus appeared linked to several top co-occurrence clusters. In a later analysis, the rate of TCR association differed among HLA loci, with DRB1 alleles having the most associated TCRs and HLA-C alleles having the fewest. An association between a missense DCLRE1C variant and V-gene and J-gene trimming of TCR beta chains was found in a later genetic analysis and replicated in an independent cohort. Because some donors lacked HLA typing at each locus, the association tests relied only on the typed subset. The sequencing pipeline was judged likely to have produced a cluster of highly shared sequence variants as a technical artifact. In vitro tests confirmed that a few of the cytomegalovirus-associated TCR beta chains recognize cytomegalovirus antigens. A later analysis found that HLA-associated TCR beta chains were more clonally expanded and had lower generation probabilities than equally common non-associated chains. According to a later genetic analysis, donors in an Asian-associated ancestry cluster had fewer N-insertions in productive TCRs than the approximately 610-donor mean. Sequencing depth was assumed to be roughly uniform across donors in the presence/absence analyses, though that assumption may not hold. Specific HLA alleles were associated with 15,000 to 20,000 TCR beta sequences at a false discovery rate of 0.05 in a later analysis. The authors suggested that the approach could potentially be extended to other disease states and immunological phenotypes. The only immune exposure information available for the cohort was CMV serostatus. Cytomegalovirus status was reported to be diagnosed by the classifier with high specificity and sensitivity in both the original and validation cohorts. Correlated functional status among segregating V segments might be attributable to linkage disequilibrium, but an unknown experimental factor could not be ruled out. The study listed around 160 TCR beta chains as associated with cytomegalovirus. In a later analysis, most CMV-associated TCR beta chains were found to appear HLA-restricted, with HLA associations seemingly driven largely by CMV exposure. A further reported finding was that TCR beta sequences accurately predicted the HLA-A and HLA-B alleles for most subjects in the first cohort.

The cohort was made up of 500 to 850 healthy bone marrow donors. At the time of sampling, all cohort members were nominally healthy, though unrecorded immune exposures were likely present. The donor tested CMV seronegative and was one of the 352 seronegative cohort members. A peripheral blood sample was collected from each donor, and TCR beta sequencing was performed on peripheral blood mononuclear cells. Genomic DNA extraction from the blood cell samples was performed with the Qiagen DNeasy Blood Extraction Kit. The germline V gene (reference sequence) provides CDR1 SEHNR and CDR2 FQNEAQ. The V and J ends are trimmed by 1 base and 0 bases, leaving 12 bases between them. Including the terminal cysteine and phenylalanine, the CDR3 comprises 17 residues. Only the CDR3 region is kept as DNA, spanning 51 bases read in frame from base 1. The protocol used for the library was the immunoSEQ multiplex PCR assay. For the multiplex PCR, a mixture combining 60 forward primers for TCR Vbeta segments and 13 reverse primers for TCR Jbeta segments was used. A multiplex PCR assay on genomic DNA amplified the CDR3 region of rearranged TCR beta genes. The Illumina HiSeq System was used to sequence the amplified TCR beta libraries as 87-base-pair reads. In the paper's pipeline: A later analysis tallied tens of millions of unique TCR beta chains across the 700 or so repertoires, and some 12 million of those chains were shared by two or more donors. Raw reads were error-corrected and collapsed into unique sequences with a nearest-neighbor algorithm that merged closely related sequences to remove PCR and sequencing errors. To assign V, D and J gene segments, CDR3 sequences were aligned to IMGT reference sequences. For a sequence to be retained, a match of at least six nucleotides to both a V gene segment and a J gene segment was required. Rearrangements were called productive when the CDR3 lacked stop codons and stayed in frame with V and J; all others were non-productive. CDR3 was defined by IMGT convention, running from the second conserved V-encoded cysteine to the conserved J-encoded phenylalanine. In an earlier analysis of around 600 of the donors, sequences lacking an unambiguous match to a single V gene segment were excluded. An earlier analysis of 450 to 650 of the donors called V segments functional above 56.7% productive rearrangements and segregating when the between-donor standard deviation exceeded 5%. A statistical classification framework was developed to diagnose cytomegalovirus status using the catalog of TCR beta chain sequences. In a later analysis, TCR nucleotide sequences were compared against IMGT/GENE-DB human TR gene sequences so that V and J genes could be assigned. The TCRdist pipeline was used in a later analysis to assign CDR3 sequences and most-parsimonious VDJ recombination scenarios. In a later analysis, each TCR beta chain was defined by its CDR3 amino acid sequence together with its V-gene family, and reads lacking a unique V-gene family were excluded. In a later analysis, a few hundred highly shared, low-generation-probability nucleotide sequences were removed to address suspected cross-contamination and a sequencing artifact. In a later analysis, a clonal expansion index was calculated for each public chain from normalized within-repertoire ranks of inferred template counts. A later analysis computed generation probabilities with a VDJ recombination model fitted to out-of-frame rearrangements, and checked the results against IGoR. In a later analysis, hypergeometric tests were used to score TCR-TCR, TCR-HLA and TCR-CMV co-occurrence, with a repertoire-size bias correction applied to TCR pairs. False discovery rates were estimated in a later analysis by permuting HLA or CMV assignments 20 times. In a later analysis, co-occurring TCRs were grouped with DBSCAN, and TCRdist sequence similarity was added when clustering was performed within HLA-allele-positive subsets. For co-occurrence clustering, repertoires with fewer than 30,000 or more than 120,000 public chains were excluded, along with roughly 5 repertoires with anomalous nucleotide sharing. TCRdb provides this immuneACCESS table in a form limited to in-frame rearrangements. Some clones are lacking; in checked studies, under half of them reflect an unresolved V gene, and why the rest are absent is not known. That table supplies the V and J calls and clone size; D and trimming were determined from the DNA. The sample has 150,000 to 200,000 clones on record, nearly 80% of them singletons. The leading ten clones occupy about an eighth of the sample.

The rearrangement combines TRBV7-9 with TRBJ2-2, with the D segment identity uncertain. The TCR sequence derives from a woman in her thirties or forties in good health and CMV-seronegative. Sample: PBMCs. The CDR3 region: CASSLEFGASNTGELFF. Here is the DNA: TGTGCCAGCAGCTTAGAATTCGGTGCTTCGAACACCGGGGAGCTGTTTTTT.